The table lists the clone carrying this TCR beta chain with many counts. Its antigen is still unknown. These data belong to a study of T cells in Graves' hyperthyroidism and ophthalmopathy. Lactation, pregnancy, other autoimmune disease or uncontrolled infection excluded patients. Source material for PBMCs was 10 ml fresh peripheral blood. Regions amplified from RNA transcripts were the TCR beta CDR3 regions. The HTBI set primed first-round TCR CDR3 RT-PCR. TCRdb fed the multiplex PCR reads into MiXCR, producing one record per CDR3 protein. The sample contains 220,000 or so distinct CDR3 sequences, about 15% of which appear only once. Findings of the study overall: A 13 V-J model separated ophthalmopathy from stable hyperthyroidism.

V trimming: 6 bases; J trimming: 3 bases; junction bases outside the gene matches: 6. Per germline, CDR1 KGHSH and CDR2 LQKENI. This CDR3 is 14 amino acids long. The specimen sequenced was blood. The V and J genes are TRBV18 and TRBJ2-7; 9 bases agree with TRBD1. This receptor was identified in a young woman with Graves' ophthalmopathy. CDR3: CASSPGDRVYEQYF. In DNA form, the CDR3 reads TGTGCCAGCTCGCCCGGGGACAGGGTCTACGAGCAGTACTTC.